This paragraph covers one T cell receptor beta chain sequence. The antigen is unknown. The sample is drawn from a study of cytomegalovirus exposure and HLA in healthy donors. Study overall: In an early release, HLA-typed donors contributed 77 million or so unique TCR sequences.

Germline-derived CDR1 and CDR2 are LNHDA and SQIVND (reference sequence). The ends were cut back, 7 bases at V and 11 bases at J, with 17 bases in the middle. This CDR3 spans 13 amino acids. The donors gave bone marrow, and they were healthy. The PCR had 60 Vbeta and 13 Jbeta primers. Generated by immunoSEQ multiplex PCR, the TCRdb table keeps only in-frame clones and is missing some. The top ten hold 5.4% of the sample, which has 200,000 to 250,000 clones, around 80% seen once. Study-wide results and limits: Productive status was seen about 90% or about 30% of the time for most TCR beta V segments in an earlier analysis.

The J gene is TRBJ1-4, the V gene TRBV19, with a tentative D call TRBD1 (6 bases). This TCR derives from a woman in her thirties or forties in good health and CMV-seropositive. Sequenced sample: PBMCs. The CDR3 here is CASKGQGDGKLFF. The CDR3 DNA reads TGTGCCAGTAAGGGACAAGGGGATGGGAAACTGTTTTTT.